Listed below are T cell receptor beta chains from one sample, sequenced in a study of blood T cell repertoires in COVID-19. Here immunoSEQ multiplex PCR was the method, and the copy in TCRdb shows in-frame clones only, minus some. The sample contains fewer than 300,000 clones, 82% of which appear only once. The sequencing sample was made of peripheral blood. Receptor source: a woman aged 18-35 years with acute or convalescent COVID-19. Both conserved end residues are part of each CDR3. Each record gives: J gene, V gene, CDR3 protein.

>TRBJ2-1|TRBV11-2
CASSLVGGYNEQFF
>TRBJ2-2|TRBV3-1/TRBV3-2
CASSPDYLNTGELFF
>TRBJ2-1|TRBV5-1
CASSDVGGTTYNEQFF
>TRBJ2-1|TRBV10-1
CASSEGVPGWNEQFF
>TRBJ2-7|TRBV13
CASSLVGLAGGYEQYF
>TRBJ1-1|TRBV9
CASSVGTFPEAFF
>TRBJ2-1|TRBV27
CASSPRTGGDYSGGRAFSNEQFF
>TRBJ1-2|TRBV20-1
CSARDGYGYTF
>TRBJ2-1|TRBV29-1
CSVEPGLGNEQFF
>TRBJ2-3|TRBV5-1
CASSLAPGTSGRIADTQYF
>TRBJ1-1|TRBV19
CASSIPGLNTEAFF
>TRBJ2-1|TRBV6-5
CASTLAGGGYNEQFF
>TRBJ2-7|TRBV9
CASSGLNSYEQYF
>TRBJ2-2|TRBV7-6
CASSLGTSGYDWTGELFF
>TRBJ1-6|TRBV4-2
CASSQEGVQGRSNSPLHF
>TRBJ2-1|TRBV30
CAWTGGNNEQFF
>TRBJ2-3|TRBV6-2/TRBV6-3
CASSRKGGSTDTQYF
>TRBJ1-4|TRBV9
CASSVRPILGRGNEKLFF
>TRBJ1-6|TRBV30
CAWSPTGSPLHF
>TRBJ2-5|TRBV5-4
CASSVVASGYETQYF
>TRBJ1-2|TRBV6-2/TRBV6-3
CASSYDRTQGYTF
>TRBJ2-1|TRBV6-5
CASSYGGVYNEQFF
>TRBJ1-2|TRBV2
CASSVTGSSPNYGYTF
>TRBJ1-5|TRBV30
CAWSVRGDHSNQPQHF
>TRBJ2-3|TRBV5-4
CASSLLDTADTQYF
>TRBJ2-7|TRBV2
CASRETSGSTYEQYF
>TRBJ1-5|TRBV27
CASSISDRAQPQHF
>TRBJ1-2|TRBV19
CAITPGQAPTNYGYTF
>TRBJ2-5|TRBV13
CASSEGLAGGETQYF
>TRBJ2-1|TRBV6-2/TRBV6-3
CASSYRPSGGFF
>TRBJ2-5|TRBV4-3
CASSQEISGSIQTQYF
>TRBJ2-1|TRBV3-1/TRBV3-2
CASSQVASAYNEQFF
>TRBJ1-2|TRBV18
CASYMTGDYGYTF
>TRBJ2-7|TRBV4-3
CASSQGTSGSFTYEQYF
>TRBJ2-1|TRBV29-1
CSALPAGVSGEQFF
>TRBJ2-3|TRBV29-1
CSVEVFGDTQYF
>TRBJ1-5|TRBV7-8
CASSPGTGSRNQPQHF
>TRBJ2-3|TRBV7-9
CASSLVVTSGSNTQYF